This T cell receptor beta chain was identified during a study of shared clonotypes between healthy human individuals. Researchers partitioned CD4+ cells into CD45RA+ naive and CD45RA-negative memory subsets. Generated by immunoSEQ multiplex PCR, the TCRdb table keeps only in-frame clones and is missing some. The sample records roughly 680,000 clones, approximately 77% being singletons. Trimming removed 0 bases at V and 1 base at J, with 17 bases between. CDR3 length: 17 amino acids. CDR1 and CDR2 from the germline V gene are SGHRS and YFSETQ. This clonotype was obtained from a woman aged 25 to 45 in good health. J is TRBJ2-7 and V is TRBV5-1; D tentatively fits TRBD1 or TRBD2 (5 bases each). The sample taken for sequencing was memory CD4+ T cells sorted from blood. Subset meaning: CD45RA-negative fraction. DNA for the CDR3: TGCGCCAGCAGCTTGGAGGGGAGTGCCCCGGGATCCTACGAGCAGTACTTC. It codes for CASSLEGSAPGSYEQYF. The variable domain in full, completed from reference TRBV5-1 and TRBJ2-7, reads KAGVTQTPRYLIKTRGQQVTLSCSPISGHRSVSWYQQTPGQGLQFLFEYFSETQRNKGNFPGRFSGRQFSNSRSEMNVSTLELGDSALYLCASSLEGSAPGSYEQYFGPGTRLTVT.